Each of the 30 T cell receptor beta chains below was sequenced from the same sample in a study of a mutant IDH1 vaccine in newly diagnosed glioma. Time point defined: baseline, week 1 (first vaccination visit). Noted treatment: pre-vaccination baseline after standard-of-care therapy. TCRdb's table, derived via immunoSEQ multiplex PCR, lists solely in-frame clones and lacks some. Of tens of thousands of clones detected, about four fifths appear once; the ten largest clones hold roughly 5%. The material was PBMCs, obtained from a glioma patient treated with radiotherapy, temozolomide or both. All receptors come from a man in his forties with glioma. Some clones in this sample may be carry-over from other donors' samples.

This clone came up a few times. The J gene is TRBJ1-2, the V gene TRBV19, with 9 bases fitting TRBD1. This CDR3 has 13 amino acids. Germline V gene lookup returns CDR1 LNHDA and CDR2 SQIVND (reference sequence). V was pared by 6 bases and J by 6 bases, with 5 bases of the junction left unmatched. The CDR3 reads CASRSQGANGYTF. The CDR3 DNA sequence: TGTGCCAGTAGATCACAGGGGGCCAATGGCTACACCTTC. The variable domain in full, completed from reference TRBV19 and TRBJ1-2, reads DGGITQSPKYLFRKEGQNVTLSCEQNLNHDAMYWYRQDPGQGLRLIYYSQIVNDFQKGDIAEGYSVSREKKESFPLTVTSAQKNPTAFYLCASRSQGANGYTFGSGTRLTVV.

The V call is TRBV6-5, the J call TRBJ1-2, with a possible D match to TRBD1 (5 bases). The CDR3 contains 13 residues. The germline gives CDR1 MNHEY, CDR2 SVGAGI. Trimming removed 6 bases from V and 8 bases from J, with 16 bases in between. CDR3 DNA sequence: TGTGCCAGCAGCACGTTAAGGGGCCGCGGCTACACCTTC. As protein: CASSTLRGRGYTF.

The rearrangement uses TRBV28 and TRBJ1-1; 8 nucleotides agree with TRBD1. Germline V gene data show CDR1 as MDHEN and CDR2 as SYDVKM. V shed 6 bases and J 6 bases; nucleotides not matched to a gene: 12. This CDR3 spans 15 amino acids. DNA of the CDR3: TGTGCCAGCAGCCCAGGACAGGGAGGTAAGGCTGAAGCTTTCTTT. Its translation: CASSPGQGGKAEAFF.

The chain uses TRBV7-9 and TRBJ1-6, with D possibly TRBD1 on 6 matching bases. Germline assignment: CDR1 SEHNR and CDR2 FQNEAQ (reference sequence). Trimming removed 3 bases from V and 9 bases from J, with 15 bases in between. The CDR3 runs to 15 residues. The CDR3 DNA reads as TGTGCCAGCAGCTTCGGGGGAGGGGGTGCTTCACCCCTCCACTTT. It translates to CASSFGGGGASPLHF.

CDR3 bases: TGTGCCAGCAGTAGAACAGGGATTAGAGAAGACGAGCAGTACTTC. This sequence encodes CASSRTGIREDEQYF. J is TRBJ2-7 and V is TRBV6-5, with a possible D match to TRBD1 (6 bases). The CDR3 length is 15 residues. CDR1 is MNHEY and CDR2 is SVGAGI in the germline V gene. V shed 5 bases and J shed 5 bases, with 19 bases lying between them.

This chain joins TRBV15 and TRBJ1-1; D ambiguous. V was shortened by 5 bases and J by 1 base, with 8 bases between the two germline ends. CDR3 length equals 13 residues. Per the germline V gene, CDR1 is LNHNV and CDR2 is YYDKDF (reference sequence). In nucleotides, the CDR3 is TGTGCCACCAGCCGGCAGACGAACACTGAAGCTTTCTTT. This gives the protein CATSRQTNTEAFF.

The chain has TRBV2 and TRBJ1-2, with D unresolved. Trimming cost V 3 bases and J 7 bases, with 18 bases left between them. CDR1 is SNHLY and CDR2 is FYNNEI in the germline V gene. The CDR3 has 15 amino acids. CDR3 sequence: CASSESPPQIGGYTF. For the CDR3, the DNA is TGTGCCAGCAGTGAGTCCCCCCCACAGATAGGTGGCTACACCTTC.

J is TRBJ2-7 and V is TRBV5-6; TRBD1 agrees at 7 bases. Per germline, CDR1 SGHDT and CDR2 YYEEEE. The CDR3 spans 13 residues. V gave up 4 bases and J gave up 3 bases; unmatched junction bases: 4. CDR3 bases: TGTGCCAGCAGCAACCGGGACAGCTACGAGCAGTACTTC. The encoded protein is CASSNRDSYEQYF.

The gene calls are TRBV5-1 and TRBJ1-1; D possibly corresponds to TRBD1 (6 bases). The germline V and J ends were trimmed by 4 bases and 8 bases, with 18 bases remaining between them. The CDR3 has 14 amino acids. Germline lookup yields CDR1 SGHRS and CDR2 YFSETQ. For the CDR3, the DNA is TGCGCCAGCAGCCCGAGACTCCTTGACAGGGAAGCTTTCTTT. Protein product: CASSPRLLDREAFF.

The chain recombines TRBV2 with TRBJ2-1; no firm D call. Germline V lookup: CDR1 SNHLY, CDR2 FYNNEI. The CDR3 runs 13 residues. Trimming left V 6 bases short and J 2 bases short, with 8 bases between. CDR3 nucleotide sequence: TGTGCCAGCAGGGTGGAGACCTACAATGAGCAGTTCTTC. Its protein is CASRVETYNEQFF.

This chain links TRBV9 with TRBJ2-2; D may be TRBD1 or TRBD2 (5 bases each). V lost 0 bases and J lost 5, with 26 bases in between. Germline-derived CDR1 and CDR2 are SGDLS and YYNGEE. The CDR3 contains 20 residues. The CDR3: CASSVGSGEGPGRRTGELFF. The DNA for the CDR3 is TGTGCCAGCAGCGTAGGGTCTGGAGAAGGACCGGGACGACGAACCGGGGAGCTGTTTTTT.

The chain uses TRBV19 and TRBJ2-7; possibly TRBD2 for D (6 bases). In germline, CDR1 is LNHDA, CDR2 SQIVND (reference sequence). The V gene lost 6 bases and the J gene lost 2 bases, with 14 bases spanning the gap. This CDR3 has 14 residues. As DNA, the CDR3 is TGTGCCAGTAGCGCCGGGACTTCCACCTACGAGCAGTACTTC. This translates into CASSAGTSTYEQYF.

V gene TRBV29-1 combines with J gene TRBJ1-1; D is ambiguous. CDR1 and CDR2 (germline): SQVTM, ANQGSEA. The CDR3 spans 12 residues. Trimming stripped 7 bases from V and 1 base from J, with 10 bases between. For the CDR3, the DNA is TGCAGCGCTCAGACTGGGAACACTGAAGCTTTCTTT. It codes for CSAQTGNTEAFF.

The chain is built from TRBV30 and TRBJ1-5; a possible D gene is TRBD1 (6 bases). CDR1 GTSNPN and CDR2 SVGIG come from the germline V gene (reference sequence). With 2 bases removed from V and 5 bases from J, the gap between germline ends came to 16 bases. The length of the CDR3 is 15 residues. The CDR3 here is CAWSYPVGAHQPQHF. The CDR3 nucleotides read TGTGCCTGGAGTTATCCCGTGGGGGCCCATCAGCCCCAGCATTTT. Using reference TRBV30 and TRBJ1-5 for the parts outside the CDR3, the full variable domain is SQTIHQWPATLVQPVGSPLSLECTVEGTSNPNLYWYRQAAGRGLQLLFYSVGIGQISSEVPQNLSASRPQDRQFILSSKKLLLSDSGFYLCAWSYPVGAHQPQHFGDGTRLSIL.

V is TRBV5-1 and J is TRBJ2-2, with D hard to call. This CDR3 region has 14 residues. V was trimmed by 5 bases and J by 0 bases, leaving 8 bases between them. CDR1 SGHRS and CDR2 YFSETQ come from the germline V gene. The CDR3 nucleotides read TGCGCCAGCAGTCAACAGACGAACACCGGGGAGCTGTTTTTT. Translation: CASSQQTNTGELFF.

V gene TRBV5-1 combines with J gene TRBJ1-5; 7 bases are a match to TRBD1. The germline V gene encodes CDR1 SGHRS and CDR2 YFSETQ. V trimming: 7 bases; J trimming: 3 bases; junction bases outside the gene matches: 4. The CDR3 sequence is 13 residues long. CDR3 nucleotide sequence: TGCGCCAGCTCGGGACAGCCCAATCAGCCCCAGCATTTT. Translation: CASSGQPNQPQHF. Full variable domain (remainder filled in from reference TRBV5-1 and TRBJ1-5): KAGVTQTPRYLIKTRGQQVTLSCSPISGHRSVSWYQQTPGQGLQFLFEYFSETQRNKGNFPGRFSGRQFSNSRSEMNVSTLELGDSALYLCASSGQPNQPQHFGDGTRLSIL.

This chain connects TRBV5-5 to TRBJ2-5, with unresolved D. The ends were cut back, 0 bases at V and 4 bases at J, with 7 bases in the middle. Germline CDR1 and CDR2: SGHKS and YYEKEE (reference sequence). The CDR3 has 13 residues. CDR3 nucleotides: TGTGCCAGCAGCTTGGGTCCGTTAGAGACCCAGTACTTC. Its translation is CASSLGPLETQYF.

V usage is TRBV5-1 and J usage is TRBJ2-5, with D perhaps TRBD1 (6 bases). TRBJ2-7 matches the DNA end more closely, so the J call is doubtful. Germline V gene data show CDR1 as SGHRS and CDR2 as YFSETQ. CDR3 length equals 13 residues. The CDR3 coding sequence is TGCGCCAGCAGTCGGGACATGACCTACGAGCAGTACTTC. Encoded protein: CASSRDMTYEQYF.

This clone was found a few times. The CDR3 DNA is TGTGCCAGTAGCCCACAAGGGGGAATACCTGGCTACACCTTC. Amino acids: CASSPQGGIPGYTF. The rearrangement joins TRBV19 to TRBJ1-2; possibly TRBD1 for D (6 bases). The V end was cut by 6 bases, the J end by 7 bases, with 18 bases between. Germline loops: CDR1 LNHDA, CDR2 SQIVND (reference sequence). This CDR3 spans 14 amino acids.

CDR3 region: CASSVRENQPQHF. The CDR3 DNA reads as TGTGCCAGCAGCGTGAGAGAAAATCAGCCCCAGCATTTT. The rearrangement links TRBV7-9 to TRBJ1-5; no definite D call. Trimming pared 5 bases from V and 4 bases from J, leaving 9 bases between. The CDR3 spans 13 residues. Germline V lookup: CDR1 SEHNR, CDR2 FQNEAQ (reference sequence).

The CDR3 sequence is CASIWENTEAFF. Here the CDR3 DNA reads TGTGCCAGCATCTGGGAGAACACTGAAGCTTTCTTT. The chain joins TRBV5-5 to TRBJ1-1; no clear D. The CDR3 has 12 residues. Looked up from germline, CDR1 is SGHKS and CDR2 is YYEKEE (reference sequence). Deletions cut 6 bases from V and 1 base from J, with 7 bases between.

The V call is TRBV29-1, the J call TRBJ1-2, with 9 positions matching TRBD1. Germline CDR1 and CDR2: SQVTM and ANQGSEA. J gave up 10 bases and V 4 bases, and 10 bases lay outside the gene matches. This CDR3 spans 13 amino acids. Here the CDR3 DNA reads TGCAGCGTTGGCACACAGGGGGCCATCCCCTACACCTTC. Protein product: CSVGTQGAIPYTF.

V usage is TRBV6-5 and J usage is TRBJ1-2; 7 bases align to TRBD1. The J segment lost 8 bases and the V segment lost 6 bases, leaving 9 bases of the junction unmatched. The CDR3 length is 13 residues. Germline values: CDR1 MNHEY, CDR2 SVGAGI. CDR3 sequence: CASRKGGAGGYTF. DNA for the CDR3: TGTGCCAGCAGAAAAGGGGGCGCAGGAGGCTACACCTTC.

In DNA form, the CDR3 reads TGTGCCAGCAGCGCGGGACTAGGCAATGAGCAGTTCTTC. Translating gives CASSAGLGNEQFF. V is TRBV7-9 and J is TRBJ2-1, with 8 bases identical to TRBD2. V dropped 5 bases and J dropped 6; count of bases not matched to a gene: 3. From germline, CDR1 is SEHNR and CDR2 FQNEAQ (reference sequence). The CDR3 is 13 residues long.

The chain couples TRBV6-6 to TRBJ1-1; 8 bases agree with TRBD1. The CDR3 is 14 residues long. V lost 7 bases, J lost 4 bases, and 8 bases stayed unmatched. Germline V gene lookup returns CDR1 MNHNY and CDR2 SVGAGI (reference sequence). The CDR3 region has the DNA TGTGCCAGCATTACAACAGGGGGAAGCACTGAAGCTTTCTTT. It codes for CASITTGGSTEAFF.

The chain recombines TRBV6-5 with TRBJ2-7; 11 positions agree with TRBD2. CDR1 is MNHEY, CDR2 SVGAGI, per germline. The V and J ends lost 5 bases and 4 bases, in that order; junction bases with no gene match: 7. The CDR3 is made up of 15 amino acids. The CDR3 here is CASSPHSGGAYEQYF. DNA for the CDR3: TGTGCCAGCAGTCCCCATAGCGGGGGGGCTTACGAGCAGTACTTC.

This chain joins TRBV19 and TRBJ2-2, with 10 bases matching TRBD1. Per the germline V gene, CDR1 is LNHDA and CDR2 is SQIVND (reference sequence). Unmatched junction bases numbered 3, after V lost 7 bases and J lost 7 bases. The CDR3 consists of 13 residues. The CDR3 reads CASKGQGIGELFF. The CDR3 nucleotides read TGTGCCAGTAAGGGACAGGGGATCGGGGAGCTGTTTTTT.

The chain uses TRBV18 and TRBJ1-5; D gene unclear. Trimming removed 3 bases from V and 1 base from J, with 7 bases in between. Germline CDR1 and CDR2: KGHSH and LQKENI. This CDR3 comprises 14 residues. This chain's CDR3 is CASSPEDSNQPQHF. DNA for the CDR3: TGTGCCAGCTCACCTGAGGACAGCAATCAGCCCCAGCATTTT.

V and J are TRBV18 and TRBJ2-7, with D possibly being TRBD1 (5 bases). Germline V gene lookup returns CDR1 KGHSH and CDR2 LQKENI. Trimming took 3 bases from V and 3 from J, leaving 15 bases between them. This CDR3 comprises 15 residues. DNA for the CDR3: TGTGCCAGCTCACCTCGTCAGGGTAAGGTCTACGAGCAGTACTTC. Amino acid sequence: CASSPRQGKVYEQYF.

This chain links TRBV4-2 with TRBJ2-7, with 9 nucleotides matching TRBD2. The CDR3 length is 16 residues. Trimming cost V 0 bases and J 4 bases; bases outside gene matches: 7. Germline CDR1 is LGHNA and CDR2 is YNFKEQ. The CDR3 reads CASSQDRLAGSYEQYF. The CDR3 DNA sequence: TGTGCCAGCAGCCAAGATAGGCTAGCGGGGAGTTACGAGCAGTACTTC.